The present T cell receptor (beta chain) was sequenced within a study of blood T cell repertoires in COVID-19. For the study at large: Sites in the United States, Italy and Spain provided acute and convalescent COVID-19 samples. Sample material is recorded as cDNA or gDNA derived from T cells, B-cell-depleted T cells, or PBMCs.

V dropped 1 base and J dropped 3; count of bases not matched to a gene: 6. The CDR3 is made up of 16 amino acids. The germline V gene encodes CDR1 ENHRY and CDR2 SYGVKD. Original analysis: The assay estimated nucleated cells by amplifying reference gene primers. The repertoire was sequenced with immunoSEQ multiplex PCR; TCRdb's copy has only in-frame clones and lacks some. V and J calls and clone size are those listed in that table; D and trimming were worked out from the DNA. The sample yields 250,000 to 300,000 clones, 80% to 85% seen once. The chain has TRBV10-3 and TRBJ1-5; 7 positions agree with TRBD1. This TCR came from a man aged 60 to 75 with acute or convalescent COVID-19. The sequenced sample was peripheral blood. CDR3 region: CAISEFSRGSNQPQHF. DNA for the CDR3: TGTGCCATCAGTGAGTTTAGCAGGGGGTCCAATCAGCCCCAGCATTTT.